The T cell receptor beta chain described here comes from a study of Tregs in tolerant kidney transplant recipients. Study-wide findings and caveats: Biological reproducibility was not directly addressed, but technical replication error appeared minimal. Expanding Tregs on activated donor B cells appeared to best identify donor-specific TCRbeta clones.

Using immunoSEQ multiplex PCR, the repertoire was profiled, and TCRdb retains in-frame clones only, with some absent. The sample contains approximately 75,000 clones, 85% to 95% of which appear only once. With regard to this clone: Its antigen is unknown.

Unstimulated regulatory T cells (CD4+CD25+CD127-), CD4+CD25- non-regulatory cells, CD4 and CD8 cells were FACS-sorted from thawed PBMCs. Before regulatory T cell sorting, thawed PBMCs rested overnight at 37°C in 150 to 200 IU/ml IL-2. This TCR was recovered from a human donor who received a combined kidney and bone marrow transplant. The sample was Tregs from blood, taken before the transplant.

The CDR3 region is CASSAGRSTGELFF. In nucleotides, the CDR3 is TGTGCCAGCAGCGCCGGGCGGTCCACCGGGGAGCTGTTTTTT. The chain is built from TRBV9 and TRBJ2-2; no firm D call. Trimming left V 3 bases short and J 4 bases short, with 10 bases between. Germline values: CDR1 SGDLS, CDR2 YYNGEE. The CDR3 consists of 14 residues.